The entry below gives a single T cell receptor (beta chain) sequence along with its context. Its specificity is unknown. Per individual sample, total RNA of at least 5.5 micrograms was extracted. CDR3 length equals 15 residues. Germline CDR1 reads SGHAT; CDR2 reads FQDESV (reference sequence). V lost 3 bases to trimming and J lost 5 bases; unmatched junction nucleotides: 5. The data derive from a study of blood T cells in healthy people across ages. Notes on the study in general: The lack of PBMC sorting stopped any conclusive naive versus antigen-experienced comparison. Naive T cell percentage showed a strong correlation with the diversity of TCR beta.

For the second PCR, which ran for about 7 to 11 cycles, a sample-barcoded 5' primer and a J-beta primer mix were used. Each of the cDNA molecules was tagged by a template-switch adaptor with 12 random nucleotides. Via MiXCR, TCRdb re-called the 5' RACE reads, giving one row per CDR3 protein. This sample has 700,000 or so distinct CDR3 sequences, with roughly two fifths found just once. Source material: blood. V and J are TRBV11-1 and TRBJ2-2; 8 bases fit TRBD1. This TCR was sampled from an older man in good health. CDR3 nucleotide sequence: TGTGCCAGCAGCTTCCAGGGGGCATGGACCGGGGAGCTGTTTTTT. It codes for CASSFQGAWTGELFF.